This record looks at one T cell receptor (beta chain) sequence and its context. Its antigen target is currently unknown. The input lacks base qualities; no much larger clone sits a single base away. Reading from cysteine to phenylalanine, the CDR3 counts 14 amino acids. Of the read, only the CDR3 DNA is kept; its 42 bases are in frame from base 1. The V and J ends are trimmed by 2 bases and 2 bases, leaving 7 bases between them. According to the germline V gene, CDR1 reads MNHEY and CDR2 reads SVGAGI. This sample is drawn from a study of early T cells in non-severe SARS-CoV-2 infection (dated by TCRdb to the early 2020s). About the investigation overall: TCR sequencing used bulk RNA from unsorted whole blood, so alpha and beta chains could not be paired.

Receptor libraries were prepared by 5' RACE. TCRdb lists the instrument as NextSeq 500. The TCR library protocol attached unique molecular identifiers to individual cDNA molecules to correct for sequencing error and PCR bias. Sequencing covered both TCR alpha and beta chains, and within each sample the abundances of alpha and beta sequences were tightly co-correlated. The published analysis was carried out like this. Decombinator V4 was used to perform V gene, J gene and CDR3 annotation of TCR sequences. TCRs were defined as expanded if a significant change between any two time points was detected under a Poisson model with p below 0.0001. TCR abundances were normalised to the total number of TCRs sequenced per sample and expressed as counts per million. TRAV1-2 paired with TRAJ12, TRAJ20 or TRAJ33 defined MAIT TCRs, while TRAV10 paired with TRAJ18 defined iNKT TCRs. A search of VDJdb, accessed on 1 November 2021, was run for TCRs annotated to CMV, EBV and SARS-CoV-2, with TCRs annotated for multiple antigens excluded. TCRdb reprocessing: public reads trimmed at Q25 with fastp, clones called with MiXCR, in-frame beta chains kept. Under each unique CDR3 protein, matching rows form one entry showing the most common genes and DNA. It is TCRdb's table, rather than the study itself, that gives the V and J calls and clone size. The sample contains about 110,000 distinct CDR3 sequences, around 10% of them found a single time. Together, the top ten hold around 8% of the sample.

Set within a cohort of healthcare workers in London, UK, this nested case-control study involved weekly PCR testing of nasopharyngeal swabs along with blood sampling. Healthcare workers were enrolled in the week of the UK lockdown, from 23 to 31 March 2020, and were followed every week for up to roughly 15 weeks. Results the study describes overall, beyond this receptor: Matching against VDJdb was skewed toward anti-spike CD8 responses, likely underestimated virus-specific expansions, and missed private and CD4 specificities.

The chain uses TRBV6-5 and TRBJ2-1; TRBD1 is possibly the D segment (5 matching bases). This TCR came from an adult who was a healthcare worker with PCR-confirmed SARS-CoV-2 infection or an uninfected control (not recorded which). Sequencing was carried out using whole blood. For the CDR3, the sequence is CASSYDSTYNEQFF. DNA sequence: TGTGCCAGCAGTTACGACAGTACCTACAATGAGCAGTTCTTC.